Sequencing of this TCR beta chain was carried out in a study of cytomegalovirus exposure and HLA in healthy donors. General study findings and limits: It was approximately 160 TCR beta chains that were listed as cytomegalovirus-associated. HLA alleles were associated with some 16,000 TCR beta sequences in a later analysis at 0.05 false discovery rate. Other equally common chains were less clonally expanded than HLA-associated TCR beta chains, a later analysis showed.

A note on this clone: Its specificity is not known.

There are 15 residues in the CDR3. V was trimmed by 4 bases and J by 2 bases, leaving 13 bases between them. Germline V gives CDR1 SGHRS, CDR2 YFSETQ. PCR amplification relied on 60 Vbeta primers (plus 13 Jbeta primers). Clones were read by immunoSEQ multiplex PCR, and TCRdb kept only the in-frame ones, dropping some. The sample carries roughly 120,000 clones, just under 70% recorded once. This sequence was found in a woman aged 70-85 years in good health and CMV-seropositive. V and J are TRBV5-1 and TRBJ1-5; D may be TRBD1 (5 bases). Sequenced sample: PBMCs. CDR3 amino acids: CASSMGLEGNQPQHF. The DNA for the CDR3 is TGCGCCAGCAGCATGGGACTAGAGGGCAATCAGCCCCAGCATTTT.